Following are 2 T cell receptor beta chains from one sample sequenced in a study of Tregs in tolerant kidney transplant recipients. The table came from immunoSEQ multiplex PCR; TCRdb's copy has only in-frame clones and leaves some out. The table includes approximately 60,000 clones, around 87% detected once. Recipients received nonmyeloablative bone marrow transplants from related graft donors, with transient mixed chimerism. The specimen was CD4+ T cells from blood (PBMCs), collected 6 months after the transplant. The source is a human patient who received a combined kidney and bone marrow transplant. The graft donor may account for some of the T cells.

The chain links TRBV4-3 to TRBJ1-5; no clear D gene. The CDR3 is made up of 17 amino acids. Germline V CDR1 and CDR2: LGHNA, YSLEER. Between the trimmed V and J ends, which lost 0 bases and 6 bases, there was a span of 18 bases. The CDR3 here is CASSQDSSWYGSQPQHF. The CDR3 region has the DNA TGCGCCAGCAGCCAAGATAGTAGTTGGTATGGGAGTCAGCCCCAGCATTTT.

V and J are TRBV18 and TRBJ2-7; possible D gene TRBD1, 6 bases. With 3 bases removed from V and 2 bases from J, the gap between germline ends came to 11 bases. The CDR3 is made up of 14 amino acids. Per the germline V gene, CDR1 is KGHSH and CDR2 is LQKENI. CDR3 in amino acids: CASSPRTDPYEQYF. The CDR3, as DNA: TGTGCCAGCTCACCCAGGACAGACCCCTACGAGCAGTACTTC.